Described below is a single TCR beta chain sequence and its context. Its antigen is unknown. This record comes from a study of T cells in Graves' hyperthyroidism and ophthalmopathy. TCR beta CDR3 sequences were amplified from RNA transcripts. First-round RT-PCR with HTBI primers amplified the TCR CDR3 region. Using its own MiXCR run on the multiplex PCR reads, TCRdb lists one record per CDR3 protein. The table shows 300,000 to 400,000 distinct CDR3 sequences, with over 11% occurring only once. General study findings and limits: In the blood, most expanded thyroid clonotypes above 0.001 appeared as well. Onset of ophthalmopathy came a median 6.5 months after the model predicted it.

Diagnoses were made from clinical symptoms, serum measures (thyroxine and TRAb), thyroid ultrasound and orbital computed tomography. The sequence was collected from a woman aged 60-75 years with Graves' hyperthyroidism. The sequenced sample consisted of blood.

CDR3 sequence reads: CASSLDAPTGELFF. CDR3 sequence (DNA): TGTGCCAGCAGCTTAGATGCGCCCACCGGGGAGCTGTTTTTT. This chain joins TRBV7-9 and TRBJ2-2; D gene ambiguous. The V gene's germline CDR1 is SEHNR and CDR2 FQNEAQ (reference sequence). There are 14 residues in the CDR3. V lost 1 base and J 4 bases, leaving 7 bases between the germline ends.